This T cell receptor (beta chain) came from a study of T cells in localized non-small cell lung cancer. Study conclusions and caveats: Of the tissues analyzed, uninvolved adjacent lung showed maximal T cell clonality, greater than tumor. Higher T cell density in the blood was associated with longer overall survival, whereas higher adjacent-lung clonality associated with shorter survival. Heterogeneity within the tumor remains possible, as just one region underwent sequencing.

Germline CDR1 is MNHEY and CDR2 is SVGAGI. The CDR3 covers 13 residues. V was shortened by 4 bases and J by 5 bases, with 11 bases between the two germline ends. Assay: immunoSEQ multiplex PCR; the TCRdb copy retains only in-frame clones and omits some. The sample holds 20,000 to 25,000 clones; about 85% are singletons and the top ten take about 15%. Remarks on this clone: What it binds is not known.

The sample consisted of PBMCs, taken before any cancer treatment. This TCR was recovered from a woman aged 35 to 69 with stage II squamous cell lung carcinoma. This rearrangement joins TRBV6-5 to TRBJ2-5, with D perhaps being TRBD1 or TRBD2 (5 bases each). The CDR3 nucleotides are TGTGCCAGCAGTTTGGGACCGCGGGAGACCCAGTACTTC. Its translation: CASSLGPRETQYF.